This T cell receptor beta chain was profiled in a study of CD8 T cells in Susac syndrome. Regarding the study as a whole: The study recognized that the number of individuals in its TCR sequencing and HLA analysis was relatively small.

It was with random hexamers that 0.5 to 1 ug RNA was reverse transcribed. The method of amplification for TCR beta CDR3 was immunoSEQ multiplex PCR, covering 54 Vbeta and 13 Jbeta. TCRdb recomputed calls from the immunoSEQ multiplex PCR reads with MiXCR, one row per CDR3 protein. The sample includes about 29,000 distinct CDR3 sequences, roughly 94% of them seen just once. The T cells that were sequenced for TCR beta were CD8+ and CD4+ cells from blood. Concerning this clonotype: The target antigen is unknown.

Germline-derived CDR1 and CDR2 are LNHDA and SQIVND (reference sequence). The germline V and J ends were trimmed by 3 bases and 0 bases, with 11 bases remaining between them. This CDR3 has 15 amino acids. Sequencing was performed on CD8+ T cells from PBMCs. The chain has TRBV19 and TRBJ1-1, with no clear D. The TCR sequence derives from a human donor in good health. The CDR3 spells CASSMLPTMNTEAFF. CDR3 in DNA: TGTGCCAGTAGTATGCTTCCGACCATGAACACTGAAGCTTTCTTT.